The sequence of this T cell receptor (beta chain) was determined in a study of cytomegalovirus exposure and HLA in healthy donors (dated by TCRdb to about 2017). About the investigation overall: An earlier analysis of approximately 590 of the donors reported about 290 Gb of sequence data and around 110 million unique TCR beta sequences from about 200 million T cells. The study used immunosequencing to profile the T cell repertoires of under 700 subjects and linked those repertoires to cytomegalovirus serostatus. Among a few hundred genotyped donors of the cohort, an average of around 240,000 unique TCR beta nucleotide sequences were sequenced per donor, roughly 20% of them non-productive. Both class I and class II loci were covered by HLA typing, at four-digit resolution. Genome-wide SNP genotypes for about three fifths of the roughly 670 donors were used in a later genetic analysis, which treated that subset as a discovery cohort. Because of strong linkage in the cohort, a few DR-DQ haplotypes were treated as single units for association and clustering. An early release that covered 500 to 800 HLA-typed donors contained around 330 gigabases of sequencing data and about 84 million unique TCR sequences. The study was designed to test whether signatures of past pathogen exposure could be identified by cataloging public T cell receptors. Among the roughly 380 genotyped donors, approximately 82% belonged to the genetic ancestry cluster associated with self-reported Caucasian donors. A later analysis re-examined previously published TCR beta repertoires from over 500 donors and added high-resolution HLA genotyping to investigate patterns of TCR occurrence. To predict cytomegalovirus infection status, the study combined high-throughput TCR immunosequencing, statistical association of individual TCRs with disease status, and machine learning. An earlier analysis of fewer than 750 of the donors used high-throughput TCR beta sequencing to judge whether each TCR beta V gene segment behaved as functional or pseudogenic. Every repertoire in the discovery cohort had been generated on one and the same sequencing platform. Donor age, sex, ethnicity and CMV serostatus were compiled alongside the repertoire data. Along with the approximately 600-subject first cohort, a separate validation cohort of more than 90 different subjects was used. In the later analysis, no new phenotypic data were used to find candidate immune exposures; instead, reliance was placed on TCR beta sequences and their occurrence across donors. The number of typed donors differed by locus: about 629-630 for A, B, C, DRB1 and DQB1; 500 to 550 for DQA1; 600 to 610 for DPA1; and roughly 490 for DPB1. Paper-wide results and their limitations: According to a later analysis, TCR association rates differed among HLA loci, with DRB1 alleles showing the most associated TCRs and HLA-C alleles showing the fewest. The sequencing pipeline was judged likely to have produced a cluster of highly shared sequence variants as a technical artifact. Assigning TCR associations to individual alleles was difficult when HLA alleles, especially DR and DQ, strongly co-occurred. The cohort was sequenced for TCR beta chains only, and without alpha or paired-chain data the features that could be detected were limited. For the cohort, immune exposure information was limited to CMV serostatus. While some public TCRs were present in many individuals, most TCR sequences turned up only very rarely across donors. Compared with the 666-donor mean, donors in an Asian-associated ancestry cluster had fewer N-insertions in productive TCRs, according to a later genetic analysis. According to a later analysis, parvovirus B19, influenza, CMV and Epstein-Barr virus appeared linked to several top co-occurrence clusters. A further reported finding was that TCR beta sequences accurately predicted the HLA-A and HLA-B alleles for most subjects in the first cohort. Correlated functional status among segregating V segments might be attributable to linkage disequilibrium, but an unknown experimental factor could not be ruled out. Presence/absence analyses assumed roughly uniform sequencing depth across donors, an assumption that may not hold. In an earlier analysis of roughly 500 of the donors, most TCR beta V segments appeared in productive rearrangements about 87% or about 30% of the time, broadly matching IMGT annotations. A few of the identified cytomegalovirus-associated TCR beta chains were confirmed in vitro to be specific for cytomegalovirus antigens. The study listed 170 or so TCR beta chains as associated with cytomegalovirus. Most CMV-associated TCR beta chains appeared to be HLA-restricted in a later analysis, and the HLA associations seemed to be driven largely by CMV exposure. The classifier was reported to diagnose cytomegalovirus status with high specificity and sensitivity in both the original and validation cohorts. In a later genetic analysis, a missense DCLRE1C variant was associated with V-gene and J-gene trimming of TCR beta chains, and the association was replicated in an independent cohort. The 87-base-pair reads could not distinguish some IMGT-functional V segments, including TRBV6-2 and TRBV6-3, so those segments were excluded. Compared with equally common non-associated chains, HLA-associated TCR beta chains in a later analysis were more clonally expanded and had lower generation probabilities. Specific HLA alleles were associated with 15,000 to 20,000 TCR beta sequences at a false discovery rate of 0.05 in a later analysis. The authors suggested that the approach could potentially be extended to other disease states and immunological phenotypes. Because HLA typing was unavailable for some donors at each locus, only the typed subset was used in association tests. Because counts were too low, about 17 rarely observed V segments, including chromosome 9 orphons, were excluded from the earlier analysis of some 540 of the donors.

Receptors were amplified or captured by the immunoSEQ multiplex PCR assay. For the multiplex PCR, a mixture combining 60 forward primers for TCR Vbeta segments and 13 reverse primers for TCR Jbeta segments was used. The CDR3 region of rearranged TCR beta genes was amplified from genomic DNA with a multiplex PCR assay. The Illumina HiSeq System was used to sequence the amplified TCR beta libraries as 87-base-pair reads. Per the authors' processing: A later analysis tallied around 80 million unique TCR beta chains across the 700 or so repertoires, and roughly 11 million of those chains were shared by two or more donors. Raw reads were error-corrected and collapsed into unique sequences by a nearest-neighbor algorithm in which closely related sequences were merged to remove PCR and sequencing errors. V, D and J gene segments were assigned by aligning CDR3 sequences to IMGT reference sequences. For a sequence to be retained, a match of at least six nucleotides was required to both a V gene segment and a J gene segment. Rearrangements were classified as productive when the CDR3 lacked stop codons and remained in frame with V and J, and all other rearrangements were classified as non-productive. Following IMGT convention, CDR3 was defined as the stretch from the second conserved V-encoded cysteine up to the conserved J-encoded phenylalanine. The earlier analysis of about 500 of the donors excluded sequences that lacked an unambiguous match to a single V gene segment. An earlier analysis of just under 600 of the donors called V segments functional above 56.7% productive rearrangements and segregating when the between-donor standard deviation exceeded 5%. A statistical classification framework was built to diagnose cytomegalovirus status from the catalog of TCR beta chain sequences. In a later analysis, V and J genes were assigned by comparing TCR nucleotide sequences against IMGT/GENE-DB human TR gene sequences. The TCRdist pipeline was used in a later analysis to assign CDR3 sequences and most-parsimonious VDJ recombination scenarios. In a later analysis, each TCR beta chain was defined by its CDR3 amino acid sequence together with its V-gene family, and reads without a unique V-gene family were excluded. In a later analysis, fewer than 650 highly shared, low-generation-probability nucleotide sequences were removed to address suspected cross-contamination and a sequencing artifact. For each public chain, a later analysis derived a clonal expansion index from normalized ranks of inferred template counts within each repertoire. A later analysis computed generation probabilities with a VDJ recombination model fitted to out-of-frame rearrangements, and checked the results against IGoR. In a later analysis, TCR-TCR, TCR-HLA and TCR-CMV co-occurrence was scored with hypergeometric tests, and a repertoire-size bias correction was applied to TCR pairs. False discovery rates were estimated in a later analysis by permuting HLA or CMV assignments 20 times. In a later analysis, co-occurring TCRs were grouped with DBSCAN, and TCRdist sequence similarity was added when clustering was performed within HLA-allele-positive subsets. Repertoires with fewer than 30,000 or more than 120,000 public chains, plus five repertoires with anomalous nucleotide sharing, were excluded from co-occurrence clustering. TCRdb provides this immuneACCESS table in a form limited to in-frame rearrangements. Some clones are lacking; in checked studies, under half of them reflect an unresolved V gene, and why the rest are absent is not known. D and trimming were read from the DNA, whereas the V and J calls and clone size are those reported in that table. This sample gives 100,000 to 150,000 clones in total; 65% to 80% of them show up just once. About 3% of the sample rests with the top ten.

In total, fewer than 750 healthy bone marrow donors made up the cohort. Cohort members were all nominally healthy when sampled, although unrecorded immune exposures were likely present. The donor was CMV seronegative and belonged to the group of 352 seronegative cohort members. A peripheral blood sample was provided by each donor, and peripheral blood mononuclear cells were used for TCR beta sequencing. The Qiagen DNeasy Blood Extraction Kit was used to extract genomic DNA from the blood cell samples. Trimming leaves V shorter by 6 bases and J shorter by 0 bases, with the junction holding 5 bases beyond the gene matches. From the cysteine up to the phenylalanine, the CDR3 has a length of 15 residues. Only the CDR3 DNA stays, 45 bases, in frame from base 1. The CDR1 and CDR2 encoded by the germline V gene (reference sequence) are MNHEY and SMNVEV. On this clone: The antigen it binds to is not known. No much larger clone is present one base from it, and per-base qualities are unavailable.

This chain joins TRBV27 to TRBJ2-7, and 10 junctional nucleotides match TRBD2. The receptor comes from a man aged 30 to 39 in good health and CMV-seronegative. Sequencing was carried out using PBMCs. The encoded CDR3 is CASRVAGGSSYEQYF. The bases are TGTGCCAGCAGGGTAGCGGGAGGATCCTCCTACGAGCAGTACTTC.